These 20 T cell receptor beta chains share one sample of origin, sequenced in a study of T-cell reconstitution after alpha-beta-depleted transplantation in children. Preparation of the TCRbeta library was carried out with unique molecular identifiers. TCRdb passed the PCR reads through MiXCR, listing each CDR3 protein once. The data hold around 440,000 distinct CDR3 sequences, with 15% to 20% observed a single time. The sample in question was PBMCs, mostly from graft donor cells, obtained 360 days after TCRalphabeta/CD19-depleted stem cell transplant. These receptors all come from a boy under two years old who had a stem cell transplant for Wiskott-Aldrich syndrome, so the T cells may come from the graft donor.

The chain is built from TRBV20-1 and TRBJ2-3; the D call may be TRBD1 or TRBD2 (5 bases each). The V gene lost 0 bases and the J gene lost 9 bases, with 19 bases spanning the gap. Germline assignment: CDR1 DFQATT and CDR2 SNEGSKA (reference sequence). The CDR3 is made up of 15 amino acids. The DNA of the CDR3 is TGCAGTGCTAGAGATCTGGGGACCTCCTTATCAACGCAGTATTTT. It yields the protein CSARDLGTSLSTQYF.

This chain joins TRBV7-8 and TRBJ2-5, with D unresolved. Trimming took off 5 bases at V and 5 bases at J, with 9 bases between the two ends. The CDR3 has 12 residues. Looked up from germline, CDR1 is SGHVS and CDR2 is FQNEAQ. CDR3 protein: CASSLRHETQYF. CDR3 in DNA: TGTGCCAGCAGCCTTCGACACGAGACCCAGTACTTC.

This rearrangement joins TRBV11-3 to TRBJ2-2; D might be TRBD1 (6 bases). The germline V gene has CDR1 SGHNT and CDR2 YENEEA. This CDR3 has 14 amino acids. The V end lost 1 base, the J end lost 4 bases, and 7 bases lay between the germline ends. The CDR3 DNA is TGTGCCAGCAGCTTAGGACAGGTCACCGGGGAGCTGTTTTTT. Translation gives CASSLGQVTGELFF.

This rearrangement joins TRBV10-3 to TRBJ1-5; D call uncertain. Trimming took off 0 bases at V and 3 bases at J, with 9 bases between the two ends. Per the germline V gene, CDR1 is ENHRY and CDR2 is SYGVKD. The CDR3 contains 15 residues. This CDR3 reads CAISESKGINQPQHF. The CDR3 DNA sequence: TGTGCCATCAGTGAGTCGAAAGGGATCAATCAGCCCCAGCATTTT.

The rearrangement joins TRBV4-3 to TRBJ2-1, with TRBD2 identical over 10 bases. From germline, CDR1 is LGHNA and CDR2 YSLEER. V shed 6 bases and J 0 bases; nucleotides not matched to a gene: 8. The CDR3 sequence is 17 residues long. The CDR3: CASSPTPSGSSYNEQFF. CDR3 in DNA: TGCGCCAGCAGTCCAACTCCTAGCGGGAGCTCCTACAATGAGCAGTTCTTC.

The chain joins TRBV5-1 to TRBJ2-5; D is perhaps TRBD2 (6 bases). Germline CDR1 is SGHRS and CDR2 is YFSETQ. V was shortened by 7 bases and J by 2 bases, with 15 bases between the two germline ends. The CDR3 is 14 amino acids. As DNA, the CDR3 is TGCGCCAGCTCCTATAGCGGTTTGCAAGAGACCCAGTACTTC. Translated: CASSYSGLQETQYF.

V and J are TRBV4-1 and TRBJ2-5; no reliable D call. The germline V gene encodes CDR1 MGHRA and CDR2 YSYEKL. The CDR3 runs to 14 residues. V was clipped by 0 bases and J by 4 bases, with 9 bases between them. The CDR3 bases are TGCGCCAGCAGCCAAGATCACGTCACAGAGACCCAGTACTTC. This sequence encodes CASSQDHVTETQYF.

Only a few counts were recorded for this clonotype. The genes are TRBV2 and TRBJ2-3; 11 positions agree with TRBD2. CDR3 length equals 15 residues. J lost 4 bases, V lost 6 bases, and 6 bases had no gene match. From germline, CDR1 is SNHLY and CDR2 FYNNEI. The CDR3 reads CASSPLAGVSDTQYF. CDR3 nucleotides: TGTGCCAGCAGCCCACTAGCGGGAGTGTCAGATACGCAGTATTTT.

This chain links TRBV6-5 with TRBJ1-2; D gene uncertain. Trimming took off 0 bases at V and 2 bases at J, with 16 bases between the two ends. CDR1 and CDR2 (germline): MNHEY, SVGAGI. This CDR3 is 17 amino acids long. In DNA, the CDR3 is TGTGCCAGCAGTTACTCGGAGGGAGATTGGCCGAACTATGGCTACACCTTC. This translates into CASSYSEGDWPNYGYTF.

This clonotype was detected many times. This chain connects TRBV7-2 to TRBJ2-3; D assignment may be TRBD1 or TRBD2 (6 bases each). Trimming removed 1 base at V and 5 bases at J, with 10 bases between. The CDR3 totals 14 residues. Germline values: CDR1 SGHTA, CDR2 FQGNSA. This CDR3 reads CASSLGGAIDTQYF. The CDR3 nucleotides are TGTGCCAGCAGCTTAGGGGGGGCAATAGATACGCAGTATTTT.

The chain has TRBV12-3 or TRBV12-4 and TRBJ2-7; D might be TRBD2 (5 bases). V was pared by 5 bases and J by 1 base, with 15 bases between. CDR3 size: 15 residues. The CDR3 protein is CASSTIAPRSYEQYF. The CDR3 nucleotides read TGTGCCAGCAGTACAATAGCGCCTCGGTCCTACGAGCAGTACTTC.

The chain combines TRBV5-1 with TRBJ2-1; possible D gene TRBD2, 6 bases. CDR1 is SGHRS and CDR2 is YFSETQ in the germline V gene. V dropped 3 bases and J dropped 7 bases, with 23 bases sitting between them. This CDR3 region has 17 residues. This CDR3 is CASSSGLAGRSGNEQFF. CDR3 coding DNA: TGCGCCAGCAGCTCAGGACTGGCGGGAAGATCGGGGAATGAGCAGTTCTTC.

This chain joins TRBV10-3 and TRBJ2-7, with D possibly being TRBD2 (6 bases). CDR3 size: 13 residues. Germline V gives CDR1 ENHRY, CDR2 SYGVKD. V was cut by 0 bases and J by 7 bases, with 10 bases left in between. The CDR3 DNA is TGTGCCATCAGTGAGTCTGCGGGGTGGGAGCAGTACTTC. Residues: CAISESAGWEQYF.

The rearrangement links TRBV5-6 to TRBJ2-3; 7 nucleotides match TRBD2. CDR1 SGHDT and CDR2 YYEEEE come from the germline V gene. This CDR3 contains 16 residues. V gave up 0 bases and J gave up 6 bases; unmatched junction bases: 10. The chain's CDR3 is CASSLVGGGGKDTQYF. The CDR3, as DNA: TGTGCCAGCAGCTTGGTAGGCGGCGGGGGAAAGGATACGCAGTATTTT.

The chain combines TRBV29-1 with TRBJ2-5, with a tentative D call TRBD2 (6 bases). Trimming removed 4 bases from V and 5 bases from J, with 23 bases in between. The germline V gene has CDR1 SQVTM and CDR2 ANQGSEA. The CDR3 is 16 amino acids. The DNA for the CDR3 is TGCAGCGTTGCAGTGATGACTAGATGGGGTATGGAGACCCAGTACTTC. Encoded protein: CSVAVMTRWGMETQYF.

The CDR3 DNA sequence: TGTGCCAGCAGCAGAGGTCCCGAGAGACCCTACGAGCAGTACTTC. Encoded protein: CASSRGPERPYEQYF. The chain carries TRBV6-2 or TRBV6-3 and TRBJ2-7; D is uncertain. Germline V gene lookup returns CDR1 MNHEY and CDR2 SVGEGT. This CDR3 region has 15 residues. V shed 6 bases and J shed 2 bases, with 17 bases lying between them.

This clonotype was detected a few times. The J gene is TRBJ2-7, the V gene TRBV20-1; possibly TRBD1 for D (6 bases). CDR1 and CDR2 (germline): DFQATT, SNEGSKA (reference sequence). There are 13 residues in the CDR3. Trimming removed 7 bases from V and 0 bases from J, with 13 bases in between. CDR3 DNA sequence: TGCAGTGTCCCCTACAGGGCCTCCTACGAGCAGTACTTC. It is translated as CSVPYRASYEQYF.

The chain combines TRBV12-3 or TRBV12-4 with TRBJ1-1, with D hard to call. Between the trimmed V and J ends, which lost 7 bases and 1 base, there was a span of 16 bases. This CDR3 has 15 amino acids. The CDR3 loop is CASTKGEVGNTEAFF. The CDR3 nucleotides are TGTGCCAGCACCAAAGGAGAGGTCGGGAACACTGAAGCTTTCTTT.

V gene TRBV5-1 combines with J gene TRBJ2-1, with D possibly called TRBD1 or TRBD2 (7 bases each). The CDR3 spans 15 residues. The V end was cut by 3 bases, the J end by 2 bases, with 12 bases between. CDR1 and CDR2 (germline): SGHRS, YFSETQ. The chain's CDR3 is CASSWGGGPYNEQFF. As DNA, the CDR3 is TGCGCCAGCAGCTGGGGAGGGGGCCCCTACAATGAGCAGTTCTTC.

A remark on this clonotype: The junction does not match germline at one end; this may be a read error. The chain has TRBV27 and TRBJ2-2; D could derive from TRBD1 or TRBD2 (5 bases each). The CDR3 runs 14 residues. Germline V lookup: CDR1 MNHEY, CDR2 SMNVEV (reference sequence). The CDR3 reads CASSRAGSTGELVF. The DNA for the CDR3 is TGTGCCAGCAGCCGGGCAGGGTCCACCGGGGAGCTGGTTTTT.